In this sample, the clone carrying this T cell receptor beta chain turned up many times. Its antigen is currently unknown. The sample is drawn from a study of early T cells in non-severe SARS-CoV-2 infection. Study-wide findings and caveats: VDJdb matching, biased toward anti-spike CD8 responses, missed private and CD4 specificities.

In TCRdb, the 5' RACE reads were re-called with MiXCR into one record per CDR3 protein. Among around 30,000 distinct CDR3 sequences, more than 5% were seen once, and the ten largest hold about 10%. This CDR3 spans 14 amino acids. Germline V lookup: CDR1 LNHDA, CDR2 SQIVND (reference sequence). Trimming stripped 4 bases from V and 5 bases from J, with 15 bases between. V usage is TRBV19 and J usage is TRBJ2-7; D not resolved. Sample: whole blood. The receptor was derived from an adult who was a healthcare worker with PCR-confirmed SARS-CoV-2 infection or an uninfected control (not recorded which). CDR3 sequence (DNA): TGTGCCAGTAGTACACTGGACCGGAGCGACGAGCAGTACTTC. Residues: CASSTLDRSDEQYF.